These 15 T cell receptor beta chains were all obtained from the same sample, sequenced in a study of identical twins. TCRdb itself ran the 5' RACE reads through MiXCR, one entry per CDR3 protein. Of about 530,000 distinct CDR3 sequences in the sample, around 15% are singletons; the top ten hold roughly 0.42%. The same specimen was also included in a second study, on yellow fever vaccine responses in identical twins.

Sequencing was carried out using CD4+ T cells sorted from blood. The receptors come from a woman aged 18-35 years in good health.

The V gene is TRBV10-3, the J gene TRBJ2-3; 12 bases line up with TRBD2. With V trimmed by 0 bases and J by 2 bases, 3 bases remained unmatched. The germline gives CDR1 ENHRY, CDR2 SYGVKD. This CDR3 has 17 residues. The CDR3 DNA reads TGTGCCATCAGTGAGTCGAGGACTAGCGGGGACACAGATACGCAGTATTTT. Amino acids: CAISESRTSGDTDTQYF.

Here the CDR3 reads CASSSPPGQKTSTDTQYF. The CDR3 nucleotides read TGTGCCAGCAGCTCCCCCCCGGGACAGAAAACTAGCACAGATACGCAGTATTTT. The gene calls are TRBV11-2 and TRBJ2-3; 7 nucleotides agree with TRBD1. Per the germline V gene, CDR1 is SGHAT and CDR2 is FQNNGV. Trimming removed 4 bases from V and 0 bases from J; junction bases left unmatched: 13. The CDR3 length is 18 residues. The full variable domain, its missing parts supplied by reference TRBV11-2 and TRBJ2-3, is EAGVAQSPRYKIIEKRQSVAFWCNPISGHATLYWYQQILGQGPKLLIQFQNNGVVDDSQLPKDRFSAERLKGVDSTLKIQPAKLEDSAVYLCASSSPPGQKTSTDTQYFGPGTRLTVL.

This clonotype was picked up a small number of times. The chain employs TRBV29-1 and TRBJ2-5; 11 bases line up with TRBD2. The CDR3 covers 15 residues. Losses at the gene ends were 5 bases for V and 1 base for J; bases not matched to a gene: 6. Germline CDR1 SQVTM, CDR2 ANQGSEA. CDR3 DNA sequence: TGCAGCGTTCGTAGACTAGCGGGGATCCAAGAGACCCAGTACTTC. This codes for CSVRRLAGIQETQYF.

This clonotype turned up a few times. The V gene is TRBV29-1, the J gene TRBJ2-1; D gene uncertain. The germline V and J ends were trimmed by 4 bases and 0 bases, with 7 bases remaining between them. The CDR3 length is 13 residues. Germline CDR1 is SQVTM and CDR2 is ANQGSEA. The chain's CDR3 is CSVGPSSYNEQFF. The CDR3 DNA reads TGCAGCGTTGGCCCGAGCTCCTACAATGAGCAGTTCTTC.

This clonotype was recorded a few times. This chain links TRBV3-1 with TRBJ1-5; D unclear. Per the germline V gene, CDR1 is LGHDT and CDR2 is YNNKEL (reference sequence). The V and J ends lost 0 bases and 7 bases respectively, with 10 bases between them. There are 14 residues in the CDR3. CDR3 in DNA: TGTGCCAGCAGCCAAGATCTACAGATCCAGCCCCAGCATTTT. Translated: CASSQDLQIQPQHF.

The rearrangement links TRBV6-6 to TRBJ2-1; D is unresolved. The CDR3 consists of 13 residues. CDR1 and CDR2 (germline): MNHNY, SVGAGI (reference sequence). V was pared by 6 bases and J by 5 bases, with 11 bases between. The CDR3 sequence is CASRTLLHNEQFF. The CDR3 DNA is TGTGCCAGCAGAACCTTACTGCACAATGAGCAGTTCTTC.

This clonotype was counted only a few times. The CDR3 protein is CSVVMGLAASTDTQYF. The CDR3 DNA sequence: TGCAGCGTCGTTATGGGACTAGCGGCTAGCACAGATACGCAGTATTTT. V gene TRBV29-1 combines with J gene TRBJ2-3; TRBD2 matches 11 bases. V shed 6 bases and J 0 bases; nucleotides not matched to a gene: 8. CDR3 length: 16 amino acids. Germline assignment: CDR1 SQVTM and CDR2 ANQGSEA.

This clonotype was seen more than once but under ten times. The chain carries TRBV28 and TRBJ2-7; TRBD1 aligns across 7 bases. After removal of 2 bases from V and 3 bases from J, the junction contained 28 bases not matched to a gene. The CDR3 has 22 amino acids. Looked up from germline, CDR1 is MDHEN and CDR2 is SYDVKM. The CDR3 DNA is TGTGCCAGCAGTTTAGCCGGACTTAGGAAGACAGGGATATTACCTAGTAACTACGAGCAGTACTTC. Its protein product is CASSLAGLRKTGILPSNYEQYF.

CDR3 in amino acids: CATSRDLGGNSNNEQFF. The CDR3 nucleotides are TGTGCCACCAGCAGAGATCTTGGAGGGAATTCTAACAATGAGCAGTTCTTC. The chain links TRBV15 to TRBJ2-1; D perhaps matches TRBD2 (6 bases). The CDR3 spans 17 residues. CDR1 is LNHNV and CDR2 is YYDKDF in the germline V gene (reference sequence). Between the trimmed V and J ends, which lost 0 bases and 5 bases, there was a span of 17 bases.

In DNA, the CDR3 is TGCAGCGTTGAAGTAGTTAGCGGGAGCTCCTACAATGAGCAGTTCTTC. This gives the protein CSVEVVSGSSYNEQFF. V usage is TRBV29-1 and J usage is TRBJ2-1; 9 bases map to TRBD2. Germline V gene lookup returns CDR1 SQVTM and CDR2 ANQGSEA. Unmatched junction bases numbered 4, after V lost 1 base and J lost 0 bases. The CDR3 consists of 16 residues.

The V call is TRBV4-2, the J call TRBJ2-2; 9 bases agree with TRBD2. There are 23 residues in the CDR3. The V and J ends lost 4 bases and 0 bases, in that order; junction bases with no gene match: 24. Germline lookup yields CDR1 LGHNA and CDR2 YNFKEQ. The CDR3 bases are TGTGCCAGCAGCCCCGGGACTAGCTTTTTCGCCCCGAGAGACGGCGCGAACACCGGGGAGCTGTTTTTT. It codes for CASSPGTSFFAPRDGANTGELFF.

This clonotype was observed a handful of times. This chain links TRBV20-1 with TRBJ2-1, with a possible D match to TRBD1 (6 bases). Trimming took off 1 base at V and 4 bases at J, with 11 bases between the two ends. Germline-derived CDR1 and CDR2 are DFQATT and SNEGSKA (reference sequence). The CDR3 runs to 14 residues. The CDR3 nucleotides read TGCAGTGCTAGAGCAGCCGACAGGTACAATGAGCAGTTCTTC. Translation: CSARAADRYNEQFF.

V is TRBV7-2 and J is TRBJ2-1; 9 bases line up with TRBD2. Germline V gives CDR1 SGHTA, CDR2 FQGNSA. The CDR3 is 15 amino acids. The V segment lost 5 bases and the J segment 7 bases; nucleotides outside the gene matches: 9. In DNA, the CDR3 is TGTGCCAGCAGCCGAACCGGACTAGCGTTGAATGAGCAGTTCTTC. Protein product: CASSRTGLALNEQFF.

This clonotype has ten or more counts. The rearrangement uses TRBV12-3 or TRBV12-4 and TRBJ2-1; 7 bases agree with TRBD2. Germline trimming cut 9 bases from V and 0 bases from J; bases unmatched to any gene: 8. This CDR3 spans 15 amino acids. In nucleotides, the CDR3 is TGTGCCAGTTCCCCGGGGGGAGTCTCCTACAATGAGCAGTTCTTC. Its translation: CASSPGGVSYNEQFF.

In its sample, this clonotype was seen a few times. The genes are TRBV15 and TRBJ1-2; D not resolved. Trimming stripped 0 bases from V and 2 bases from J, with 4 bases between. CDR1 and CDR2 (germline): LNHNV, YYDKDF (reference sequence). The CDR3 has 13 amino acids. This chain's CDR3 is CATSRDSNYGYTF. CDR3 in DNA: TGTGCCACCAGCAGAGACAGCAACTATGGCTACACCTTC.